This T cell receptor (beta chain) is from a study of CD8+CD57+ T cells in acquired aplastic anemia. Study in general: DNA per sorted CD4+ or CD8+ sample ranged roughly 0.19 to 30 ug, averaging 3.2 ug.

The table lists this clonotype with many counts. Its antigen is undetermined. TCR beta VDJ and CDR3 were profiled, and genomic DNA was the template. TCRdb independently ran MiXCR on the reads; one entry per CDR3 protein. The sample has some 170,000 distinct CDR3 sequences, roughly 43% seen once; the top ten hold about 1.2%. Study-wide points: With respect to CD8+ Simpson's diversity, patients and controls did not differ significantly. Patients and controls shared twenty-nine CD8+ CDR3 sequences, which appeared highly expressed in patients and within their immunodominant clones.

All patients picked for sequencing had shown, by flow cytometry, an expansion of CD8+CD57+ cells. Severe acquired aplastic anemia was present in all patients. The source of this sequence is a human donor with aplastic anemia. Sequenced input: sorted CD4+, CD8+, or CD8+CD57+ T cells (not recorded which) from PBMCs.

CDR3 nucleotide sequence: TGCAGTGCTACCGCTTGGCTAGGCGGGGGACAATACAATGAGCAGTTCTTC. It yields the protein CSATAWLGGGQYNEQFF. This chain uses TRBV20-1 with TRBJ2-1; maybe TRBD2 (7 bases). There are 17 residues in the CDR3. Germline V gene data show CDR1 as DFQATT and CDR2 as SNEGSKA (reference sequence). Trimming took off 4 bases at V and 4 bases at J, with 23 bases between the two ends.